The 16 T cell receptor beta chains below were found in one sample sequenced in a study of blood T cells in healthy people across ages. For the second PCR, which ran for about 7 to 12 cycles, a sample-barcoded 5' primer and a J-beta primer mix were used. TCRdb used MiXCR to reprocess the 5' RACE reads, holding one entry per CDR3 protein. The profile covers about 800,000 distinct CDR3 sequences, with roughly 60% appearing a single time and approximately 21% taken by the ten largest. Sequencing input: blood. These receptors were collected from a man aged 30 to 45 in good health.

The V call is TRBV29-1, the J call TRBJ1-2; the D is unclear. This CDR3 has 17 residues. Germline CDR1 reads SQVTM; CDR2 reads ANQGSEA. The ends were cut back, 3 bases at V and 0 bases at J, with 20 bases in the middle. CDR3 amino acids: CSVEGGSGRRANYGYTF. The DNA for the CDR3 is TGCAGCGTTGAGGGAGGGTCGGGCAGACGTGCTAACTATGGCTACACCTTC.

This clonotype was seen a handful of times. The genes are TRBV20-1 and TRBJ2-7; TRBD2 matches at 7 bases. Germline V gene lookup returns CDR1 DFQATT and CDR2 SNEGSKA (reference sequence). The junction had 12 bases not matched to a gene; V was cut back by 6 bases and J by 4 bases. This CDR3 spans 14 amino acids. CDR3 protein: CSADRLAGAYEQYF. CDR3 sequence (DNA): TGCAGTGCCGACCGACTAGCCGGGGCATACGAGCAGTACTTC.

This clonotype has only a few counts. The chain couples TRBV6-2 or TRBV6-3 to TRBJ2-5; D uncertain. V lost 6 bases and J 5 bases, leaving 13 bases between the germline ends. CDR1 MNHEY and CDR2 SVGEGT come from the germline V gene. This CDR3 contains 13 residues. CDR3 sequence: CASRPTAMETQYF. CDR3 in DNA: TGTGCCAGCAGGCCTACAGCGATGGAGACCCAGTACTTC.

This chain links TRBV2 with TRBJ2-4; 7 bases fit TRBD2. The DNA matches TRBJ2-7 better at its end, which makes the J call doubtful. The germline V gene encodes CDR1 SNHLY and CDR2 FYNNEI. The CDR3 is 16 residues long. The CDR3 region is CASSEPPSGALYEQYF. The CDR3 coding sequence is TGTGCCAGCAGTGAACCTCCTAGCGGAGCCCTCTACGAGCAGTACTTC.

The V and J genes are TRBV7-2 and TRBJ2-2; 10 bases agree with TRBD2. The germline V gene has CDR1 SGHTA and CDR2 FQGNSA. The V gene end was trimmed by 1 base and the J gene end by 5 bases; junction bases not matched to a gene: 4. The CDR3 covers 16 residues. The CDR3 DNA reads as TGTGCCAGCAGCTTAGTACTAGCGGGGCGTACCGGGGAGCTGTTTTTT. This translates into CASSLVLAGRTGELFF.

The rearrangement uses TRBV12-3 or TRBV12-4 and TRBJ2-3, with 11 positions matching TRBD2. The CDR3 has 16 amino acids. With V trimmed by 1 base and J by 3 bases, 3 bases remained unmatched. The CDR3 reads CASSLVSGGGTDTQYF. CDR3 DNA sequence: TGTGCCAGCAGTTTAGTTAGCGGGGGGGGGACAGATACGCAGTATTTT.

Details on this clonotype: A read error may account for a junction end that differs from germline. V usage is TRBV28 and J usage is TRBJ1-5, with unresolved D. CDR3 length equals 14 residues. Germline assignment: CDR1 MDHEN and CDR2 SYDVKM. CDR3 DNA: TGTGCTAGCAGTATCTGGGAGGGCAGACAGCCCCAGCATTTT. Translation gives CASSIWEGRQPQHF.

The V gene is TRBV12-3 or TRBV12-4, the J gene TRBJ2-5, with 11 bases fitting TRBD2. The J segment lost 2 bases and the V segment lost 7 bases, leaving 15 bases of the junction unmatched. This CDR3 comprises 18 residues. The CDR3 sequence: CASTFSGGAQYSQETQYF. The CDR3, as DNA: TGTGCCAGCACCTTTAGCGGGGGGGCTCAATACTCACAAGAGACCCAGTACTTC.

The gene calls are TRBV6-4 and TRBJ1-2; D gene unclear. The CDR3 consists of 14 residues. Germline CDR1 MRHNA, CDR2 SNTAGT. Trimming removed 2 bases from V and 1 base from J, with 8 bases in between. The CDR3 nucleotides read TGTGCCAGCAGTGACCACGGCCTTAACTATGGCTACACCTTC. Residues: CASSDHGLNYGYTF.

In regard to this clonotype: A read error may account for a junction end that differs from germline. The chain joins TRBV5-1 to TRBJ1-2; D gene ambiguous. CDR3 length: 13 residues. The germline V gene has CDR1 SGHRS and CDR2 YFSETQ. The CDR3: CANSVQTNYGYTF. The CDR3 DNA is TGCGCCAACAGCGTCCAAACTAACTATGGCTACACCTTC. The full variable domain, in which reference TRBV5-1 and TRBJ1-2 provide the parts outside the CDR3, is KAGVTQTPRYLIKTRGQQVTLSCSPISGHRSVSWYQQTPGQGLQFLFEYFSETQRNKGNFPGRFSGRQFSNSRSEMNVSTLELGDSALYLCANSVQTNYGYTFGSGTRLTVV.

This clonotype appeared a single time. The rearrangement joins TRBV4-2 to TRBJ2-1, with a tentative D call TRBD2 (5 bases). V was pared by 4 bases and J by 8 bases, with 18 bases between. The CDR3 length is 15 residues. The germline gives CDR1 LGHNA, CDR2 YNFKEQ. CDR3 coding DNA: TGTGCCAGCAGCCCACTTGGCGGGTTGAGCGATGAGCAGTTCTTC. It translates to CASSPLGGLSDEQFF.

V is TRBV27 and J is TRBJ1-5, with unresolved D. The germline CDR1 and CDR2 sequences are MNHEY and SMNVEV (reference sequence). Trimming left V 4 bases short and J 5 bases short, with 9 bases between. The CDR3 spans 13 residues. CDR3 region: CASSWGTDQPQHF. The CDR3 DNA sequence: TGTGCCAGCAGTTGGGGTACAGATCAGCCCCAGCATTTT.

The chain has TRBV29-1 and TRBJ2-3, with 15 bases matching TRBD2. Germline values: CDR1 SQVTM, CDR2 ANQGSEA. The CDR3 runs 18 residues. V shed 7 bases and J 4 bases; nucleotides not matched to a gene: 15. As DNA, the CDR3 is TGCAGCGCTCCGGACAACTACGGGACTAGCGGGGGGTCAGATACGCAGTATTTT. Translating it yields CSAPDNYGTSGGSDTQYF.

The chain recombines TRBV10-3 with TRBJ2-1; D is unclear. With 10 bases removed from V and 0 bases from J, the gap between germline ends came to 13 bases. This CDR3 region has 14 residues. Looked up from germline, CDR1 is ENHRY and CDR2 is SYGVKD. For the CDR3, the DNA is TGTGCCACACATGCTTCAGACTCCTACAATGAGCAGTTCTTC. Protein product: CATHASDSYNEQFF.

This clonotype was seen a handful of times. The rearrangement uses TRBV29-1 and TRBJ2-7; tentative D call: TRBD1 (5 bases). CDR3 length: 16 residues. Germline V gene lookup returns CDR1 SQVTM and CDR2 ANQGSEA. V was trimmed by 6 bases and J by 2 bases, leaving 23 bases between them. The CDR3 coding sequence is TGCAGCGTGTGGGGCATGGAGAGTTCCTCACCCTACGAGCAGTACTTC. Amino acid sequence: CSVWGMESSSPYEQYF.

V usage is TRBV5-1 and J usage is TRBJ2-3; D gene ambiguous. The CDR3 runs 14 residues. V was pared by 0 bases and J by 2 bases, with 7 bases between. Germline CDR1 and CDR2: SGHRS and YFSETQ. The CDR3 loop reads CASSLEKTTDTQYF. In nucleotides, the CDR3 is TGCGCCAGCAGCTTGGAAAAGACCACAGATACGCAGTATTTT.